The following is a T cell receptor beta chain sequence with its context. As yet, its antigen is unknown. This entry is derived from a study of shared clonotypes between healthy human individuals. Study-wide background: There were three CD4 naive, three CD4 memory, two CD8 naive and one CD8 memory plates per donor.

Using immunoSEQ multiplex PCR, the repertoire was profiled, and TCRdb retains in-frame clones only, with some absent. The sample includes about 1,800,000 clones, 85% to 95% of them seen just once. Broader study findings: Memory subsets generally showed lower estimated richness than naive subsets.

V was clipped by 8 bases and J by 3 bases; unmatched bases: 7. Per germline, CDR1 MDHEN and CDR2 SYDVKM. The CDR3 contains 14 residues. Terminally differentiated effector memory CD45RA+ cells were excluded from the naive CD8 cells, which were CD45RO-negative and positively selected for CCR7. The clonotype comes from a man aged 18-30 years in good health. The material sequenced was naive CD8+ T cells sorted from blood. The chain uses TRBV28 and TRBJ2-1; 7 bases agree with TRBD2. CDR3 DNA: TGTGCCAGCTCTCCCCGGGGGGTCTACAATGAGCAGTTCTTC. Amino acids: CASSPRGVYNEQFF.